This T cell receptor (beta chain) was identified during a study of graft-versus-host responses after intestinal transplantation. Overall study context: Transplantation in recipients was multivisceral, liver-intestinal, or isolated intestinal. All recipients got anti-thymocyte globulin induction, then tacrolimus and steroids for approximately three years. Study results and caveats: In recipient marrow, GvH clones were found, and some appeared first in ileum or blood. Graft-versus-host to host-versus-graft clonal ratios in allografts were high in patients with graft-donor T cell macrochimerism.

Sequenced by immunoSEQ multiplex PCR; TCRdb stores in-frame clones only, minus some. The data show 40,000 or so clones, nearly 90% seen once. The CDR3 runs 13 residues. The junction had 9 bases not matched to a gene; V was cut back by 11 bases and J by 7 bases. Germline V CDR1 and CDR2: SEHNR, FQNEAQ (reference sequence). Details on this clone: Antigen unknown. This specimen includes other DNA sequences encoding the same CDR3.

Sample: PBMCs, taken around 280 days after transplant. V gene TRBV7-9 combines with J gene TRBJ2-1; 9 positions agree with TRBD2. This receptor was obtained from a human patient who received an intestinal transplant, so some T cells may come from the graft donor. Here the CDR3 DNA reads TGTGCCGCCGGGCGGGGGGGGAGGAATGAGCAGTTCTTC. It specifies CAAGRGGRNEQFF.